This passage covers 13 T cell receptor beta chains from one sample sequenced in a study of cytomegalovirus exposure and HLA in healthy donors. The PCR made use of 60 Vbeta and 13 Jbeta primers. TCRdb's table, derived via immunoSEQ multiplex PCR, lists solely in-frame clones and lacks some. The sample includes about 86,000 clones, 70% to 85% of them seen just once. The sample consisted of PBMCs. The receptors come from a man in his 60s in good health and CMV-seronegative.

The chain carries TRBV19 and TRBJ1-4, with D perhaps TRBD1 (5 bases). The germline V gene has CDR1 LNHDA and CDR2 SQIVND (reference sequence). This CDR3 has 13 residues. Trimming pared 8 bases from V and 7 bases from J, leaving 14 bases between. The CDR3 DNA is TGTGCCAGTCGACAGTTCGGGGGTGAAAAACTGTTTTTT. The encoded protein is CASRQFGGEKLFF.

This clone has more than one count but fewer than ten. This rearrangement joins TRBV6-4 to TRBJ2-1; 11 nucleotides agree with TRBD2. The CDR3 consists of 14 residues. Losses at the gene ends were 2 bases for V and 7 bases for J; bases not matched to a gene: 1. The germline gives CDR1 MRHNA, CDR2 SNTAGT. Written as DNA, the CDR3 is TGTGCCAGCAGTGACGGGACTAGCGGAAATGAGCAGTTCTTC. Translating gives CASSDGTSGNEQFF.

V and J are TRBV7-6 and TRBJ1-6, with D perhaps TRBD1 (5 bases). CDR3 length equals 15 residues. The V and J ends lost 3 bases and 9 bases respectively, with 15 bases between them. Germline values: CDR1 SGHVS, CDR2 FNYEAQ. The CDR3 is CASSLGQGWGSPLHF. The CDR3 DNA is TGTGCCAGCAGCTTGGGGCAGGGCTGGGGTTCACCCCTCCACTTT.

A few counts support this clone. The chain has TRBV4-1 and TRBJ2-7; tentatively, D is TRBD2 (5 bases). Germline values: CDR1 MGHRA, CDR2 YSYEKL. The V and J ends lost 4 bases and 0 bases respectively, with 10 bases between them. CDR3 length: 14 residues. CDR3 nucleotide sequence: TGCGCCAGCAGCCTACTAGAGGCCTCCTACGAGCAGTACTTC. Translated: CASSLLEASYEQYF.

The rearrangement joins TRBV7-2 to TRBJ2-5, with TRBD2 matching over 7 bases. The germline V gene has CDR1 SGHTA and CDR2 FQGNSA. This CDR3 contains 14 residues. The V gene end was trimmed by 5 bases and the J gene end by 10 bases; junction bases not matched to a gene: 13. CDR3 DNA sequence: TGTGCCAGCAGCCAGGCAGCGGGGTGGGTGGACCAGTACTTC. Translating it yields CASSQAAGWVDQYF.

V and J are TRBV6-5 and TRBJ1-3, with D hard to call. Germline values: CDR1 MNHEY, CDR2 SVGAGI. With 0 bases removed from V and 2 bases from J, the gap between germline ends came to 11 bases. The CDR3 covers 16 residues. Here the CDR3 DNA reads TGTGCCAGCAGTTACTCTCCAGGTTTAACTGGAAACACCATATATTTT. This codes for CASSYSPGLTGNTIYF.

There are a few counts of this clone. The CDR3 DNA sequence: TGTGCCAGCAGCACAGGAGCGAACACTGAAGCTTTCTTT. It is translated as CASSTGANTEAFF. This chain links TRBV6-1 with TRBJ1-1; D may be TRBD1 (5 bases). Germline CDR1 and CDR2: MNHNS and SASEGT. V was shortened by 6 bases and J by 1 base, with 9 bases between the two germline ends. CDR3 length: 13 amino acids.

This clone was seen more than once but under ten times. The rearrangement joins TRBV21-1 to TRBJ2-7; TRBD1 is taken as the D call from the table, unchecked against the DNA. TRBV21-1 is annotated as a pseudogene. The CDR3 has 17 residues. CDR3 amino acids: CASSEPDRAKFSYEQYF. CDR3 DNA sequence: TGTGCCAGCTCCGAACCCGACAGGGCCAAATTCTCCTACGAGCAGTACTTC.

The rearrangement joins TRBV5-1 to TRBJ2-3, with unresolved D. Deletions cut 0 bases from V and 1 base from J, with 9 bases between. Germline lookup yields CDR1 SGHRS and CDR2 YFSETQ. The CDR3 covers 15 residues. The CDR3: CASSLDTRGTDTQYF. The CDR3 coding sequence is TGCGCCAGCAGCTTGGACACCCGGGGCACAGATACGCAGTATTTT.

V is TRBV28 and J is TRBJ2-7, with 7 bases that match TRBD1. The ends lost 6 bases at V and 6 bases at J; junction bases unmatched: 5. Per germline, CDR1 MDHEN and CDR2 SYDVKM. The CDR3 consists of 12 residues. CDR3: CASRQQGLEQYF. CDR3 bases: TGTGCCAGCAGGCAACAGGGGCTCGAGCAGTACTTC.

The chain uses TRBV15 and TRBJ1-1; D gene ambiguous. Germline CDR1 and CDR2: LNHNV and YYDKDF (reference sequence). The V gene lost 0 bases and the J gene lost 0 bases, with 8 bases spanning the gap. The length of the CDR3 is 15 residues. CDR3 DNA: TGTGCCACCAGCAGAGAGGTACTCATGAACACTGAAGCTTTCTTT. Its translation: CATSREVLMNTEAFF.

The V gene is TRBV5-4, the J gene TRBJ2-1; the match to TRBD2 covers 9 bases. The CDR3 is 16 residues long. Losses at the gene ends were 4 bases for V and 2 bases for J; bases not matched to a gene: 7. Germline CDR1 SGHNT, CDR2 YYREEE (reference sequence). CDR3 amino acids: CASSTRSGGPYNEQFF. In nucleotides, the CDR3 is TGTGCCAGCAGCACCCGTAGCGGGGGCCCCTACAATGAGCAGTTCTTC. The whole variable domain, remainder taken from reference TRBV5-4 and TRBJ2-1, is ETGVTQSPTHLIKTRGQQVTLRCSSQSGHNTVSWYQQALGQGPQFIFQYYREEENGRGNFPPRFSGLQFPNYSSELNVNALELDDSALYLCASSTRSGGPYNEQFFGPGTRLTVL.

The V gene is TRBV7-2, the J gene TRBJ2-3; 7 bases line up with TRBD2. Germline V lookup: CDR1 SGHTA, CDR2 FQGNSA. There are 15 residues in the CDR3. Trimming took 0 bases from V and 2 from J; bases not matched to a gene: 2. As DNA, the CDR3 is TGTGCCAGCAGCTTAGCGGGGGGGAACACAGATACGCAGTATTTT. Translated, it gives CASSLAGGNTDTQYF.